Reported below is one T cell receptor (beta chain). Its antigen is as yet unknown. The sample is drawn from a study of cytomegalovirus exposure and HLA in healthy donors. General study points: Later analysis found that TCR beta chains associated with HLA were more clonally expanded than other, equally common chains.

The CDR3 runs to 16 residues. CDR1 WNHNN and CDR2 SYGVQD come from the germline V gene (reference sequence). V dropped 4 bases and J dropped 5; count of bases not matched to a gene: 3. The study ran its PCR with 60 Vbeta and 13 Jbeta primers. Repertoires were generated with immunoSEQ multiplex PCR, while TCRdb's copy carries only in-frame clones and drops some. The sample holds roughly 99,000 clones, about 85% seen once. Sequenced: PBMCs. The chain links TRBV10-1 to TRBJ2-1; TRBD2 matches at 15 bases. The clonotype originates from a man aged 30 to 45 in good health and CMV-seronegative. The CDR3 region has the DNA TGCGCCAGCAGTGGGGGGACTAGCGGGAGGAACAATGAGCAGTTCTTC. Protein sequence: CASSGGTSGRNNEQFF.